The clone carrying this T cell receptor (beta chain) was counted a single time. Its antigen remains unknown. A multiplex PCR was run with 60 Vbeta primers and 13 Jbeta primers. Using immunoSEQ multiplex PCR, the repertoire was profiled, and TCRdb retains in-frame clones only, with some absent. The profile shows around 140,000 clones, about four fifths of them singletons. These data originate in a study of cytomegalovirus exposure and HLA in healthy donors. Study-level findings and limits: Accurate HLA-A and HLA-B prediction from TCR beta sequences was reported for most subjects. According to the study, roughly 160 TCR beta chains were cytomegalovirus-associated.

Trimming shortened V by 4 bases and J by 0 bases, and 8 bases separated the two germline ends. Germline CDR1 is SGHDT and CDR2 is YYEEEE. The CDR3 consists of 13 residues. The clonotype originates from a man between 18 and 29 years old in good health and CMV-seropositive. The V call is TRBV5-6, the J call TRBJ2-7; D not resolved. Sequencing was done on a sample of PBMCs. The CDR3 sequence: CASSPGYSYEQYF. The DNA for the CDR3 is TGTGCCAGCAGCCCGGGTTACTCCTACGAGCAGTACTTC.